This TCR beta chain was sequenced during a study of blood T cell repertoires in COVID-19. Study-wide context: The analysed material was cDNA or gDNA that came from T cells, B-cell-depleted T cells, or PBMCs.

Clones were read by immunoSEQ multiplex PCR, and TCRdb kept only the in-frame ones, dropping some. The table has under 85,000 clones, around 90% seen once. Trimming took 2 bases from V and 3 from J; bases not matched to a gene: 1. This CDR3 is 13 amino acids long. Germline assignment: CDR1 SEHNR and CDR2 FQNEAQ (reference sequence). This clone was counted only a few times. Sequenced input: peripheral blood. This TCR was sampled from a man aged 45 to 65 with acute or convalescent COVID-19. The rearrangement uses TRBV7-9 and TRBJ2-7; 7 bases map to TRBD1. CDR3 residues: CASSLRQGYEQYF. CDR3 DNA: TGTGCCAGCAGCTTAAGACAGGGCTACGAGCAGTACTTC. Supplemented by reference TRBV7-9 and TRBJ2-7, the full variable domain reads DTGVSQNPRHKITKRGQNVTFRCDPISEHNRLYWYRQTLGQGPEFLTYFQNEAQLEKSRLLSDRFSAERPKGSFSTLEIQRTEQGDSAMYLCASSLRQGYEQYFGPGTRLTVT.